These 4 T cell receptor beta chains were all obtained from the same sample, sequenced in a study of T cell changes during pregnancy in multiple sclerosis. The assay was immunoSEQ multiplex PCR, and TCRdb's table has in-frame clones only and misses some. The sample shows about 75,000 clones, approximately 90% of them seen only once. The source was CD4+ T cells from peripheral blood mononuclear cells, collected before pregnancy. These receptors came from a female donor with multiple sclerosis, enrolled in a pregnancy study.

CDR3 sequence: CASSIASGRSTGELFF. The CDR3 DNA sequence: TGTGCCAGTAGTATAGCTAGCGGGAGAAGTACCGGGGAGCTGTTTTTT. The chain employs TRBV19 and TRBJ2-2, with 10 bases matching TRBD2. CDR1 and CDR2 (germline): LNHDA, SQIVND (reference sequence). There are 16 residues in the CDR3. The V and J ends lost 1 base and 5 bases, in that order; junction bases with no gene match: 4.

Only one count was recorded for this clone. The rearrangement uses TRBV5-1 and TRBJ2-3, with 11 bases lining up with TRBD2. The trim removed 4 bases at V and 3 bases at J, leaving 10 bases unmatched. CDR3 length equals 17 residues. The germline V gene has CDR1 SGHRS and CDR2 YFSETQ. CDR3 protein: CASSLSGRAIGTDTQYF. The CDR3 region has the DNA TGCGCCAGCAGCCTTAGCGGGAGGGCCATTGGAACAGATACGCAGTATTTT.

The chain carries TRBV27 and TRBJ2-1, with 9 bases aligning to TRBD2. J lost 4 bases, V lost 6 bases, and 7 bases had no gene match. This CDR3 has 15 residues. Germline lookup yields CDR1 MNHEY and CDR2 SMNVEV (reference sequence). The CDR3 loop reads CASSLLAGSYNEQFF. In DNA form, the CDR3 reads TGTGCCAGCAGCCTTCTAGCGGGGAGTTACAATGAGCAGTTCTTC.

The V call is TRBV21-1, the J call TRBJ2-5; the DNA was not compared with TRBD2, the D call given in the table. TRBV21-1 is a known pseudogene. This CDR3 is 21 amino acids long. DNA of the CDR3: TGTGCCAGCAGCAAAAATTGGTCAGGCTGCAACGGGAGGGGGTACCAAGAGACCCAGTACTTC. Translation gives CASSKNWSGCNGRGYQETQYF.